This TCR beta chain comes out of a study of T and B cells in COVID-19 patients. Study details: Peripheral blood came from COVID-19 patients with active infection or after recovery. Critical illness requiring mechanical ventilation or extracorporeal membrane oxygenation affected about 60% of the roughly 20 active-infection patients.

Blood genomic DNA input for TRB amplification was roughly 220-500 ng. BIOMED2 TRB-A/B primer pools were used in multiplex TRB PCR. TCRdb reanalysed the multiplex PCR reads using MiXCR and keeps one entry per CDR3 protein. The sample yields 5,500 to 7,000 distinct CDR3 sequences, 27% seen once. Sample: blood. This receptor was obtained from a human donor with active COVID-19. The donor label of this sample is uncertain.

The CDR3 nucleotides read TGTGCCAGCAGCTTTATAGCGGGGGGCACAGATACGCAGTATTTT. Translation gives CASSFIAGGTDTQYF. This chain joins TRBV7-9 and TRBJ2-3; 9 bases fit TRBD2. The CDR3 length is 15 residues. Germline V gives CDR1 SEHNR, CDR2 FQNEAQ (reference sequence). J lost 1 base, V lost 3 bases, and 2 bases had no gene match.